The 25 T cell receptor beta chains given below trace back to one sample, sequenced in a study of identical twins. MiXCR, run by TCRdb on the 5' RACE reads, gives a single entry per CDR3 protein. The sample yields hundreds of thousands of distinct CDR3 sequences, 6% to 6.5% seen once. The sample was naive T cells sorted from blood. These receptors were collected from a man between 18 and 35 years old in good health.

There are many counts of this clonotype. The V and J genes are TRBV5-1 and TRBJ2-2, with D unresolved. The CDR3 spans 12 residues. CDR1 and CDR2 from the germline V gene are SGHRS and YFSETQ. V lost 5 bases and J 2 bases, leaving 4 bases between the germline ends. DNA for the CDR3: TGCGCCAGCAGGCTTAACACCGGGGAGCTGTTTTTT. Translated: CASRLNTGELFF.

At least ten counts were recorded for this clonotype. The gene calls are TRBV29-1 and TRBJ2-1, with 8 positions matching TRBD1. V shed 6 bases and J 9 bases; nucleotides not matched to a gene: 7. The germline V gene has CDR1 SQVTM and CDR2 ANQGSEA. The CDR3 covers 12 residues. The CDR3 sequence is CSVGQGRAEQFF. As DNA, the CDR3 is TGCAGCGTAGGACAGGGAAGGGCTGAGCAGTTCTTC.

This clonotype has a count of ten or more. This chain connects TRBV5-1 to TRBJ2-3; TRBD1 matches 9 bases. This CDR3 has 15 amino acids. The germline V gene has CDR1 SGHRS and CDR2 YFSETQ. The V segment lost 2 bases and the J segment 4 bases; nucleotides outside the gene matches: 5. CDR3 DNA sequence: TGCGCCAGCAGCTTACCCGGGACAGGGTCAGATACGCAGTATTTT. As protein: CASSLPGTGSDTQYF. The complete variable domain, with remaining parts taken from reference TRBV5-1 and TRBJ2-3, reads KAGVTQTPRYLIKTRGQQVTLSCSPISGHRSVSWYQQTPGQGLQFLFEYFSETQRNKGNFPGRFSGRQFSNSRSEMNVSTLELGDSALYLCASSLPGTGSDTQYFGPGTRLTVL.

The V call is TRBV5-5, the J call TRBJ2-7; D may be TRBD1 or TRBD2 (5 bases each). The CDR3 runs 14 residues. Germline values: CDR1 SGHKS, CDR2 YYEKEE (reference sequence). Between the trimmed V and J ends, which lost 0 bases and 5 bases, there was a span of 12 bases. The CDR3 DNA follows: TGTGCCAGCAGCTTGGACGGGACGACGGACGAGCAGTACGTC. Its protein product is CASSLDGTTDEQYV.

At least ten counts were recorded for this clonotype. The chain recombines TRBV12-3 or TRBV12-4 with TRBJ1-2; D call uncertain. Trimming stripped 2 bases from V and 4 bases from J, with 14 bases between. The CDR3 spans 15 residues. CDR3 region: CASSLLGGGVYGYTF. The CDR3 DNA sequence: TGTGCCAGCAGTTTATTAGGAGGTGGGGTCTATGGCTACACCTTC.

This clonotype was seen many times. CDR3 protein: CASSVGLAGSYNEQFF. The CDR3 coding sequence is TGTGCCAGCAGCGTAGGACTAGCGGGGTCCTACAATGAGCAGTTCTTC. The gene calls are TRBV7-9 and TRBJ2-1; 12 positions agree with TRBD2. The CDR3 spans 16 residues. Per the germline V gene, CDR1 is SEHNR and CDR2 is FQNEAQ (reference sequence). V shed 5 bases and J 1 base; nucleotides not matched to a gene: 3. Variable domain in full (rest from reference TRBV7-9 and TRBJ2-1): DTGVSQNPRHKITKRGQNVTFRCDPISEHNRLYWYRQTLGQGPEFLTYFQNEAQLEKSRLLSDRFSAERPKGSFSTLEIQRTEQGDSAMYLCASSVGLAGSYNEQFFGPGTRLTVL.

CDR3 protein: CASSDPDSSSTDTQYF. The CDR3 nucleotides read TGTGCCAGCAGCGACCCTGACAGTTCTAGCACAGATACGCAGTATTTT. The chain uses TRBV7-2 and TRBJ2-3; weak D call: TRBD1 (5 bases). The CDR3 loop spans 16 amino acids. Trimming removed 5 bases at V and 0 bases at J, with 15 bases between. Germline V gives CDR1 SGHTA, CDR2 FQGNSA.

This clonotype was recorded at least ten times. The J gene is TRBJ2-5, the V gene TRBV27; TRBD1 is a possible D gene (6 bases). The CDR3 extends over 15 amino acids. The ends were cut back, 5 bases at V and 1 base at J, with 14 bases in the middle. Germline-derived CDR1 and CDR2 are MNHEY and SMNVEV (reference sequence). The chain's CDR3 is CASSPGQIRQETQYF. The DNA of the CDR3 is TGTGCCAGCAGTCCCGGACAGATTCGCCAAGAGACCCAGTACTTC.

This clonotype was observed a few times. V gene TRBV4-2 combines with J gene TRBJ2-7; 9 nucleotides match TRBD2. The junction had 7 bases not matched to a gene; V was cut back by 5 bases and J by 2 bases. CDR3 length equals 15 residues. Germline values: CDR1 LGHNA, CDR2 YNFKEQ. The CDR3: CASSSAAGGTYEQYF. CDR3 in DNA: TGTGCCAGCAGCTCCGCAGCGGGAGGTACCTACGAGCAGTACTTC.

There are many counts of this clonotype. V and J are TRBV6-2 or TRBV6-3 and TRBJ2-7, with D tentatively TRBD2 (5 bases). The CDR3 is made up of 12 amino acids. Trimming took 3 bases from V and 4 from J, leaving 7 bases between them. The germline V gene encodes CDR1 MNHEY and CDR2 SVGEGT. The CDR3 reads CASSYRGYEQYF. The CDR3 region has the DNA TGTGCCAGCAGTTATCGAGGGTACGAGCAGTACTTC.

The CDR3 DNA reads TGTGCCACCAGTGATTTGCGGTCCTACGAGCAGTACTTC. Residues: CATSDLRSYEQYF. The rearrangement uses TRBV24-1 and TRBJ2-7; D gene ambiguous. The CDR3 loop spans 13 amino acids. Trimming cost V 0 bases and J 1 base, with 3 bases left between them. The V gene's germline CDR1 is KGHDR and CDR2 SFDVKD.

This clonotype came up many times. The gene calls are TRBV5-1 and TRBJ2-7; 9 bases match TRBD1. CDR1 SGHRS and CDR2 YFSETQ come from the germline V gene. The CDR3 runs 14 residues. J was trimmed by 2 bases and V by 4 bases; bases with no gene match: 4. The CDR3 loop reads CASSEGTGPYEQYV. CDR3 DNA: TGCGCCAGCAGCGAGGGGACAGGGCCCTACGAGCAGTACGTC.

This clonotype came up many times. The CDR3 region has the DNA TGTGCCAGCAGCCGAGGACTAGCGGGACGAGATACGCAGTATTTT. This translates into CASSRGLAGRDTQYF. The V and J genes are TRBV11-2 and TRBJ2-3; 12 bases map to TRBD2. Per the germline V gene, CDR1 is SGHAT and CDR2 is FQNNGV. J was trimmed by 5 bases and V by 5 bases; bases with no gene match: 5. This CDR3 has 15 amino acids.

This clonotype was detected only a few times. J is TRBJ2-7 and V is TRBV7-8; no reliable D call. Per germline, CDR1 SGHVS and CDR2 FQNEAQ. CDR3 length: 15 residues. Trimming took 2 bases from V and 3 from J, leaving 14 bases between them. This CDR3 reads CASSLPPGRSYEQYV. The DNA of the CDR3 is TGTGCCAGCAGCTTACCCCCTGGAAGAAGCTACGAGCAGTACGTC.

This clonotype was seen only a few times. The chain couples TRBV12-3 or TRBV12-4 to TRBJ2-1, with D maybe TRBD1 (7 bases). V lost 2 bases and J lost 2, with 16 bases in between. The CDR3 length is 17 residues. In DNA, the CDR3 is TGTGCCAGCAGTTTACGGGGCCAGGGGGGACCCTACAATGAGCAGTTCTTC. Translating it yields CASSLRGQGGPYNEQFF.

This clonotype was seen ten or more times. CDR3 residues: CASSPSRRDDTQYF. For the CDR3, the DNA is TGTGCCAGCAGCCCCTCGAGGAGGGACGATACGCAGTATTTT. The rearrangement links TRBV7-9 to TRBJ2-3; tentative D call: TRBD2 (6 bases). V gave up 5 bases and J gave up 6 bases, with 15 bases separating them. CDR1 and CDR2 from the germline V gene are SEHNR and FQNEAQ (reference sequence). The CDR3 has 14 residues.

This chain uses TRBV12-3 or TRBV12-4 with TRBJ2-4, with D tentatively TRBD1 (6 bases). The CDR3 loop spans 13 amino acids. Deletions cut 7 bases from V and 6 bases from J, with 13 bases between. CDR3 sequence: CASKKGVGNIQYF. In DNA, the CDR3 is TGTGCCAGCAAAAAGGGGGTAGGAAACATTCAGTACTTC.

The chain has TRBV5-1 and TRBJ2-1, with 14 bases aligning to TRBD2. Germline V gives CDR1 SGHRS, CDR2 YFSETQ. Trimming cost V 8 bases and J 10 bases; bases outside gene matches: 8. The CDR3 extends over 14 amino acids. The CDR3 nucleotides read TGCGCCAGTCGGACGGGACTAGCGGGAGACGAGCAGTTCTTC. Translated, it gives CASRTGLAGDEQFF.

This chain uses TRBV7-7 with TRBJ2-1; 7 bases fit TRBD2. J gave up 12 bases and V 5 bases, and 10 bases lay outside the gene matches. This CDR3 has 13 residues. Germline values: CDR1 SSHAT, CDR2 FNYEAQ (reference sequence). The chain's CDR3 is CASSPNQWEGQFF. The CDR3 region has the DNA TGTGCCAGCAGCCCCAACCAGTGGGAGGGGCAGTTCTTC.

This clonotype was recorded many times. CDR3 amino acids: CASSLAGWGMPEETQYF. The CDR3 DNA reads TGTGCCAGCAGCTTAGCCGGTTGGGGGATGCCAGAAGAGACCCAGTACTTC. The V gene is TRBV7-7, the J gene TRBJ2-5; D possibly uses TRBD1 or TRBD2 (5 bases each). The CDR3 spans 17 residues. CDR1 is SSHAT, CDR2 FNYEAQ, per germline (reference sequence). Trimming cost V 0 bases and J 3 bases, with 17 bases left between them.

This clonotype has only a few counts. V gene TRBV24-1 combines with J gene TRBJ2-5, with D tentatively TRBD1 (6 bases). Germline V gene data show CDR1 as KGHDR and CDR2 as SFDVKD. This CDR3 is built from 16 residues. V lost 0 bases, J lost 2 bases, and 12 bases lay in between. DNA for the CDR3: TGTGCCACCAGTGATTTGCAGGACAGTACTCAAGAGACCCAGTACTTC. Amino acids: CATSDLQDSTQETQYF.

A few counts support this clonotype. The chain joins TRBV20-1 to TRBJ2-7; possible D gene TRBD2, 5 bases. The CDR3 length is 14 residues. CDR1 is DFQATT, CDR2 SNEGSKA, per germline (reference sequence). The V end was cut by 0 bases, the J end by 5 bases, with 14 bases between. The CDR3 DNA sequence: TGCAGTGCTAGAGATTTGAGGGAGTCCCACGAGCAGTACTTC. It translates to CSARDLRESHEQYF.

This sequence joins TRBV20-1 and TRBJ2-3, with unresolved D. The germline V gene encodes CDR1 DFQATT and CDR2 SNEGSKA (reference sequence). The CDR3 has 12 amino acids. V shed 1 base and J shed 8 bases, with 10 bases lying between them. The CDR3 DNA reads as TGCAGTGCTAGAGCTCCCGGGCTTACGCAGTATTTT. Residues: CSARAPGLTQYF.

This chain links TRBV9 with TRBJ2-7, with a tentative D call TRBD2 (5 bases). From germline, CDR1 is SGDLS and CDR2 YYNGEE. V dropped 7 bases and J dropped 2 bases, with 16 bases sitting between them. The CDR3 sequence is 14 residues long. CDR3 amino acids: CASGPPGVPYEQYF. CDR3 sequence (DNA): TGTGCCAGCGGCCCCCCCGGGGTTCCCTACGAGCAGTACTTC. Based on the CDR3 plus reference TRBV9 and TRBJ2-7, the full variable domain is DSGVTQTPKHLITATGQRVTLRCSPRSGDLSVYWYQQSLDQGLQFLIQYYNGEERAKGNILERFSAQQFPDLHSELNLSSLELGDSALYFCASGPPGVPYEQYFGPGTRLTVT.

This clonotype was detected ten times or more. The rearrangement uses TRBV12-3 or TRBV12-4 and TRBJ1-1, with D unclear. Between the trimmed V and J ends, which lost 1 base and 1 base, there was a span of 7 bases. The CDR3 loop spans 14 amino acids. The CDR3 here is CASSLVEKNTEAFF. The CDR3 bases are TGTGCCAGCAGTTTAGTTGAGAAGAACACTGAAGCTTTCTTT.